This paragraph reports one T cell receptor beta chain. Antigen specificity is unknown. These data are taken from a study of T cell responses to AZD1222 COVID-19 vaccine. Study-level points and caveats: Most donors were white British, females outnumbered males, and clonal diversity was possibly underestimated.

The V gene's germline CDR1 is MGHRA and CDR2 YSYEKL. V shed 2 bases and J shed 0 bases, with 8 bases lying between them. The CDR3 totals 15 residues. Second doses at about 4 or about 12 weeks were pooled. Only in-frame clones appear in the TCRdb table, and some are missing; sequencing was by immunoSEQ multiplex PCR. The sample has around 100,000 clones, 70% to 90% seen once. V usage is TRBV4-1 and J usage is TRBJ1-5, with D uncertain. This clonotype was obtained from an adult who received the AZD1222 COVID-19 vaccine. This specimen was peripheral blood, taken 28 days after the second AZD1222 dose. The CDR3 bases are TGCGCCAGCAGCCAAAAGGTTTATAGCAATCAGCCCCAGCATTTT. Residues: CASSQKVYSNQPQHF.